Listed below are T cell receptor beta chains from one sample, sequenced in a study of T cell changes during pregnancy in multiple sclerosis. Sequencing used immunoSEQ multiplex PCR; TCRdb keeps in-frame clones, though not all of them. Here the sample spans some 60,000 clones, roughly 90% being singletons. The sequenced sample was peripheral blood, obtained in the third trimester of pregnancy. The receptor source for this set is a female donor in good health, enrolled as a control in a pregnancy study. The CDR3 runs from the conserved cysteine through the conserved F or W. Fields, in order: D gene, J gene, V gene, clone size, CDR3 DNA, CDR3 protein. The D gene is left open where the match is weak. The size of a clone is reported for some rows only, either as once, few or many, or as a class for expanded clones.

NA,TRBJ1-2,TRBV19,NA,TGTGCCAGTAGTATCGGGACAAGAAACTATGGCTACACCTTC,CASSIGTRNYGYTF
TRBD1,TRBJ2-3,TRBV5-1,once,TGCGCCAGCAGTACAGGGGGAAACACAGATACGCAGTATTTT,CASSTGGNTDTQYF
NA,TRBJ2-1,TRBV7-2,NA,TGTGCCAGCAGCGTCCCCGGACAACGGTTCTTC,CASSVPGQRFF
NA,TRBJ1-6,TRBV11-3,NA,TGTGCCAGCAGCAACAGGGTTGGGTCACCCCTCCACTTT,CASSNRVGSPLHF
NA,TRBJ1-1,TRBV18,NA,TGTGCCAGCTCACGCTACTCACCAGGACAGACGAACACTGAAGCTTTCTTT,CASSRYSPGQTNTEAFF
TRBD2,TRBJ2-7,TRBV6-1,once,TGTGCCAGCAAGACGCGGGAGTACTCCTACGAGCAGTACTTC,CASKTREYSYEQYF
NA,TRBJ2-7,TRBV7-2,NA,TGTGCCAGCGCACCCGGGGGAGCTGGGTCCTACGAGCAGTACTTC,CASAPGGAGSYEQYF
TRBD1,TRBJ1-5,TRBV5-1,NA,TGCGCCAGCAGTGCGAATACAGGGGATCAGCCCCAGCATTTT,CASSANTGDQPQHF
TRBD1,TRBJ1-5,TRBV28,NA,TGTGCCAGCAGTTTGACAGGGGATCAGCCCCAGCATTTT,CASSLTGDQPQHF
TRBD1,TRBJ1-1,TRBV6-1,NA,TGTGCCAGCAGATCACCGACAGGGGGCTCCGAAGCTTTCTTT,CASRSPTGGSEAFF
NA,TRBJ1-1,TRBV7-2,NA,TGTGCCAGCAGCTACCTGACAGTCAACACTGAAGCTTTCTTT,CASSYLTVNTEAFF
TRBD1,TRBJ2-2,TRBV4-2,NA,TGTGCCAGCAGCCAAGCCCAGGGACAGGCAACCGGGGAGCTGTTTTTT,CASSQAQGQATGELFF
NA,TRBJ1-6,TRBV7-6,NA,TGTGCCAGCAGCCCCTCGTGGGGGGACGGTTCACCCCTCCACTTT,CASSPSWGDGSPLHF
TRBD1,TRBJ1-1,TRBV10-3,NA,TGTGCCATCAGTGGATTTGGGCCAGGGGGCTTCGACACTGAAGCTTTCTTT,CAISGFGPGGFDTEAFF
TRBD1,TRBJ1-1,TRBV20-1,NA,TGCAGTGGGGTAGACAGGGGGCTGGCTTTCTTT,CSGVDRGLAFF
TRBD1,TRBJ2-3,TRBV7-2,NA,TGTGCCAGCAGCTTAGCGGGGACAGGTGGGGGAAATACGCAGTATTTT,CASSLAGTGGGNTQYF
TRBD1,TRBJ1-1,TRBV19,once,TGTGCCAGTAATGGACAGGGGAACACTGAAGCTTTCTTT,CASNGQGNTEAFF
NA,TRBJ1-1,TRBV11-2,NA,TGTGCCAGCAGCCACTCGACAGGAGGTACTGAAGCTTTCTTT,CASSHSTGGTEAFF
TRBD2,TRBJ2-1,TRBV9,NA,TGTGCCAGCAGCGTAGCACTAGCGGAACACAATGAGCAGTTCTTC,CASSVALAEHNEQFF
NA,TRBJ1-5,TRBV19,NA,TGTGCCAGTCTCGGACAGAATAGCAATCAGCCCCAGCATTTT,CASLGQNSNQPQHF
TRBD1,TRBJ1-5,TRBV6-1,once,TGTGCCAGCAGGTGGACAGGCAGCAATCAGCCCCAGCATTTT,CASRWTGSNQPQHF
TRBD2,TRBJ2-7,TRBV7-2,NA,TGTGCCAGCAGCTTAGAGTCTAGCGGGACCCCCTACGAGCAGTACTTC,CASSLESSGTPYEQYF
TRBD1,TRBJ2-2,TRBV11-2,once,TGTGCCAGCAGCAGAGACAGGGGAGGCAACACCGGGGAGCTGTTTTTT,CASSRDRGGNTGELFF
NA,TRBJ1-1,TRBV4-1,NA,TGCGCCAGCAGCCAAGAAATCAGGGCCCAACGCACTGAAGCTTTCTTT,CASSQEIRAQRTEAFF
NA,TRBJ2-7,TRBV30,NA,TGTGCCTGGATCCCCCGGGGGGCGATGGGAGGTTCCGCCGAGCAGTACTTC,CAWIPRGAMGGSAEQYF
NA,TRBJ1-3,TRBV11-2,NA,TGTGCCAGCAGCTTAGCTGGGCATGCTGGAAACACCATATATTTT,CASSLAGHAGNTIYF
TRBD1,TRBJ2-1,TRBV5-4,NA,TGTGCCAGCAGCTCCGGGGACAGTCTAAAGAGCAATGAGCAGTTCTTC,CASSSGDSLKSNEQFF
TRBD1,TRBJ2-7,TRBV28,NA,TGTGCCAGCAGCCTCCCGGGACAGGGCTCCTACGAGCAGTACTTC,CASSLPGQGSYEQYF
NA,TRBJ1-3,TRBV7-8,NA,TGTGCCAGCAGCTTTCCCGGGACATCCGGAAACACCATATATTTT,CASSFPGTSGNTIYF
TRBD2,TRBJ2-1,TRBV7-2,NA,TGTGCCAGCAGCTTAGTAAGCGGGGGCCAAGCTGAGCAGTTCTTC,CASSLVSGGQAEQFF
TRBD1,TRBJ2-1,TRBV9,once,TGTGCCAGCAGCCTTAACTCCGGGACAGGGATGCTCTTC,CASSLNSGTGMLF
NA,TRBJ2-5,TRBV7-9,NA,TGTGCCAGCAGCTTAGGGCGGGAGACCCAGTACTTC,CASSLGRETQYF
NA,TRBJ1-4,TRBV7-9,NA,TGTGCCAGCAGCCCGCCCGGGACTTTCAATGAAAAACTGTTTTTT,CASSPPGTFNEKLFF
TRBD1,TRBJ2-5,TRBV11-1,NA,TGTGCCAGCGAGGAAACAGGGGGCGAGACCCAGTACTTC,CASEETGGETQYF
TRBD1,TRBJ1-1,TRBV6-1,once,TGTGCCAGCAGGGACAGGGAGGCTGAAGCTTTCTTT,CASRDREAEAFF
NA,TRBJ2-7,TRBV7-2,NA,TGTGCCAGCAGCTTCAGGGCTGGGGGGAACGAGCAGTACTTC,CASSFRAGGNEQYF
NA,TRBJ2-3,TRBV18,once,TGTGCCAGCTCCCGAGCGGCAGATACGCAGTATTTT,CASSRAADTQYF
TRBD1,TRBJ1-1,TRBV7-9,NA,TGTGCCAGCAGCCACCGGGACAGGGGGCATGGGGCTTTCTTT,CASSHRDRGHGAFF
TRBD2,TRBJ2-7,TRBV11-3,NA,TGTGCCAGCAGCTCGAGGGAGGGCCGGGATAAAGAGCAGTACTTC,CASSSREGRDKEQYF
TRBD2,TRBJ2-1,TRBV7-3,NA,TGTGCCAGCGCACGGGGGGATGAGCAGTTCTTC,CASARGDEQFF
TRBD1,TRBJ2-7,TRBV6-1,NA,TGTGCCAGCAGTGAAGTGAGACAGGGCGAGCAGTACTTC,CASSEVRQGEQYF
NA,TRBJ1-4,TRBV11-2,NA,TGTGCCAGCAGCTTAAATAGAGGAACTAATGAAAAACTGTTTTTT,CASSLNRGTNEKLFF
NA,TRBJ2-7,TRBV28,NA,TGTGCCAGCAGTTTTACAGGGACCTACGAGCAGTACTTC,CASSFTGTYEQYF
TRBD1,TRBJ1-1,TRBV5-5,NA,TGTGCCAGCAGAGAGACAGGGATGAACACTGAAGCTTTCTTT,CASRETGMNTEAFF
NA,TRBJ1-3,TRBV6-5,NA,TGTGCCAGCAGTTTATTATCGGCAGGGCATGGAAACACCATATATTTT,CASSLLSAGHGNTIYF
TRBD1,TRBJ2-5,TRBV5-1,once,TGCGCCAGCAGCTTGGTGGGACAGTGGGCAGTGGAGACCCAGTACTTC,CASSLVGQWAVETQYF
NA,TRBJ1-1,TRBV7-9,NA,TGTGCCAGCAGCTCTACAGGGATGAACACTGAAGCTTTCTTT,CASSSTGMNTEAFF
TRBD1,TRBJ2-7,TRBV5-1,NA,TGCGCCAGCAGCTCGCCGGGACAGGGCTACGAGCAGTACTTC,CASSSPGQGYEQYF
NA,TRBJ2-7,TRBV6-1,NA,TGTGCCTTAGCGGAGGGATATTACGAGCAGTACTTC,CALAEGYYEQYF
TRBD1,TRBJ2-2,TRBV28,NA,TGTGCCAGCAGTTTAACAGGGGGAGGCGGGGAGCTGTTTTTT,CASSLTGGGGELFF
TRBD1,TRBJ1-2,TRBV25-1,NA,TGTGCCAGCAGGGACAGGGTAAACTATGGCTACACCTTC,CASRDRVNYGYTF
NA,TRBJ1-1,TRBV7-9,NA,TGTGCCAGCACCCAAAGGGAGACCACTGAAGCTTTCTTT,CASTQRETTEAFF
NA,TRBJ1-5,TRBV6-1,NA,TGTGCCAGCAGTGGGCGAACAGGATATCAGCCCCAGCATTTT,CASSGRTGYQPQHF
TRBD1,TRBJ1-2,TRBV2,NA,TGTGCCAGCATGAGACCGGACAGGAACTATGGCTACACCTTC,CASMRPDRNYGYTF
NA,TRBJ2-5,TRBV9,NA,TGTGCCAGCAGCGCCGACGAAGGGGTACAAGAGACCCAGTACTTC,CASSADEGVQETQYF
NA,TRBJ2-3,TRBV9,NA,TGTGCCAGCAGCTCGGGCGGAGGAGCAGATACGCAGTATTTT,CASSSGGGADTQYF